The T cell receptor beta chain described here comes from a study of shared clonotypes between healthy human individuals. Whole-study results and caveats: Limited genetic and exposure-history diversity came from having few donors. Even with large depth, rarefaction showed that sorted-subset sequencing was incomplete.

Comment on this clone: Its specificity is not known.

Clones were read by immunoSEQ multiplex PCR, and TCRdb kept only the in-frame ones, dropping some. The sample lists under 2,000,000 clones, about 95% occurring once. CDR3 size: 14 residues. Germline CDR1 reads SGHTS; CDR2 reads YDEGEE. V was pared by 0 bases and J by 1 base, with 7 bases between. CD8 cells regarded as naive lacked CD45RO, were positively chosen for CCR7, and omitted terminally differentiated effector memory CD45RA+ cells. The sequence derives from a man aged 18 to 30 in good health. The sequenced sample was naive CD8+ T cells sorted from blood. The V gene is TRBV5-8, the J gene TRBJ1-1, with TRBD1 as a possible D gene (5 bases). The CDR3 sequence: CASSLEGWNTEAFF. CDR3 nucleotide sequence: TGTGCCAGCAGCTTGGAGGGGTGGAACACTGAAGCTTTCTTT.